These T cell receptor beta chains were read from a single sample in a study of cytomegalovirus exposure and HLA in healthy donors. The protocol was immunoSEQ multiplex PCR, while the TCRdb copy is restricted to in-frame clones and leaves out a portion. The repertoire consists of 270,000 or so clones, with roughly 90% occurring once and the leading ten covering roughly 4%. The specimen sequenced was PBMCs. These receptors were collected from a man aged 35 to 55 in good health and CMV-seropositive. Both conserved end residues are part of each CDR3. D genes are given only for firm matches. Size is stated for part of the rows, as once, few or many counts, or as a class when the clone is expanded.

TRBV9	TRBJ1-5	NA	TRBD1	CASSAGQGGNQPQHF	TGTGCCAGCAGCGCGGGACAGGGCGGCAATCAGCCCCAGCATTTT
TRBV28	TRBJ2-2	once	TRBD1	CASVAGRGYTGELFF	TGTGCCAGTGTGGCGGGCAGGGGGTACACCGGGGAGCTGTTTTTT
TRBV9	TRBJ2-7	once	TRBD2	CASSVGTGGFSYEQYF	TGTGCCAGCAGCGTAGGAACGGGAGGCTTCTCCTACGAGCAGTACTTC
TRBV6-1	TRBJ2-5	NA	TRBD1	CASSGTGKETQYF	TGTGCCAGCAGTGGGACAGGTAAAGAGACCCAGTACTTC
TRBV14	TRBJ1-2	once	NA	CASSQDLRDGGNGYTF	TGTGCCAGCAGCCAAGATCTGAGGGACGGCGGGAATGGCTACACCTTC
TRBV7-9	TRBJ2-5	NA	NA	CASSSDWWETQYF	TGTGCCAGCAGCTCGGACTGGTGGGAGACCCAGTACTTC
TRBV7-6	TRBJ2-5	NA	TRBD1	CASRRDRGSQETQYF	TGTGCCAGCAGAAGAGACAGGGGATCTCAAGAGACCCAGTACTTC
TRBV5-1	TRBJ2-1	NA	NA	CASSPGVQQFF	TGCGCCAGCAGCCCCGGGGTCCAGCAGTTCTTC
TRBV5-4	TRBJ2-5	few	NA	CASSLAGRGRGETQYF	TGTGCCAGCAGCTTGGCCGGCAGGGGAAGGGGAGAGACCCAGTACTTC
TRBV21-1	TRBJ1-5	NA	NA	CASRKPGQGSQPQHF	TGTGCCAGCAGAAAGCCGGGACAGGGTTCTCAGCCCCAGCATTTT
TRBV28	TRBJ1-2	NA	TRBD1	CASRSPGTGGVDYGYTF	TGTGCCAGCAGATCCCCCGGGACAGGGGGCGTTGACTATGGCTACACCTTC
TRBV2	TRBJ2-1	few	NA	CASSVPGRTYNEQFF	TGTGCCAGCAGTGTCCCAGGACGGACATACAATGAGCAGTTCTTC
TRBV9	TRBJ1-4	NA	TRBD1	CASSVTGTGNEKLFF	TGTGCCAGCAGCGTAACCGGGACAGGGAACGAAAAACTGTTTTTT
TRBV7-9	TRBJ2-4	NA	TRBD2	CSSSLAGAGPGNIQYF	TGTTCCAGCAGCTTAGCGGGGGCAGGGCCTGGGAACATTCAGTACTTC
TRBV5-5	TRBJ1-1	NA	NA	CASSFGGDVRSTEAFF	TGTGCCAGCAGCTTTGGGGGCGACGTTCGGAGCACTGAAGCTTTCTTT
TRBV28	TRBJ1-3	NA	NA	CASTGRGWDTIYF	TGTGCCAGCACCGGGCGAGGGTGGGACACCATATATTTT
TRBV6-5	TRBJ2-7	NA	NA	CASSYDGLLSYEQYF	TGTGCCAGCAGTTATGATGGACTACTTTCCTACGAGCAGTACTTC
TRBV7-9	TRBJ2-1	NA	TRBD1	CSSSSGQGISYNEQFF	TGTTCCAGCAGCTCGGGACAGGGGATATCCTACAATGAGCAGTTCTTC
TRBV11-2	TRBJ2-7	NA	NA	CASSLGRVRGYEQYF	TGTGCCAGCAGCTTAGGACGGGTCAGGGGCTACGAGCAGTACTTC